The clone carrying this T cell receptor (beta chain) has more than one count but fewer than ten. Antigen specificity is unknown. With a J-beta primer mix and a sample-barcoded 5' primer, a second PCR ran roughly 6 to 11 cycles. TCRdb called the 5' RACE reads again in MiXCR, with one record for every CDR3 protein. The sample has over a million distinct CDR3 sequences; approximately 59% are singletons. This specimen comes from a study of blood T cells in healthy people across ages. Broader study findings: Donors of long life had a larger count of naive CD4+ cells and greater diversity than aged donors.

The J segment lost 4 bases and the V segment lost 6 bases, leaving 4 bases of the junction unmatched. CDR3 length: 12 amino acids. Germline lookup yields CDR1 SQVTM and CDR2 ANQGSEA. This sequence joins TRBV29-1 and TRBJ1-1, with 8 bases lining up with TRBD1. The TCR comes from a young man in good health. The source material was blood. The CDR3 region is CSVTGEGTEAFF. CDR3 sequence (DNA): TGCAGCGTGACAGGGGAGGGCACTGAAGCTTTCTTT.